These 5 T cell receptor beta chains originate from one sample sequenced in a study of graft-versus-host responses after intestinal transplantation. Sequencing was performed with immunoSEQ multiplex PCR; in TCRdb, only in-frame clones are kept and a portion is missing. The sample lists 50,000 to 80,000 clones, 85% to 95% seen once, with 1.7% in the top ten. Antigens of these TCRs are unknown. The sample here was unstimulated CD8+ T cells sorted from spleen or lymph node cells, taken before transplant. These receptors all stem from a human donor who was the organ donor for an intestinal transplant.

The V and J genes are TRBV6-5 and TRBJ1-2, with a weak D call TRBD1 (6 bases). Trimming stripped 5 bases from V and 8 bases from J, with 9 bases between. The germline V gene has CDR1 MNHEY and CDR2 SVGAGI. The CDR3 sequence is 11 residues long. CDR3 in amino acids: CASSNDRGYTF. DNA for the CDR3: TGTGCCAGCAGTAACGACAGGGGCTACACCTTC.

This clone was observed once. The chain combines TRBV7-9 with TRBJ1-4; D uncertain. Germline CDR1 is SEHNR and CDR2 is FQNEAQ (reference sequence). The CDR3 sequence is 16 residues long. V lost 3 bases, J lost 8 bases, and 19 bases lay in between. Written as DNA, the CDR3 is TGTGCCAGCAGCTTCCTCCTGACACGAGCGGAGGAAAAACTGTTTTTT. Protein sequence: CASSFLLTRAEEKLFF.

This chain links TRBV4-3 with TRBJ2-7; D is perhaps TRBD2 (6 bases). There are 15 residues in the CDR3. CDR1 LGHNA and CDR2 YSLEER come from the germline V gene. Deletions cut 0 bases from V and 1 base from J, with 10 bases between. CDR3: CASSQDRDSSYEQYF. The CDR3 DNA sequence: TGCGCCAGCAGCCAAGATCGGGACTCATCCTACGAGCAGTACTTC.

The chain joins TRBV9 to TRBJ2-7; 11 nucleotides match TRBD2. The V gene's germline CDR1 is SGDLS and CDR2 YYNGEE. Germline trimming cut 3 bases from V and 3 bases from J; bases unmatched to any gene: 8. CDR3 length: 16 amino acids. CDR3 bases: TGTGCCAGCAGCGCGAAGACTAGCGGGACTGGCTACGAGCAGTACTTC. Its protein is CASSAKTSGTGYEQYF.

The chain is built from TRBV27 and TRBJ2-4; 7 bases line up with TRBD2. Germline V gene sequence: CDR1 MNHEY, CDR2 SMNVEV (reference sequence). V shed 5 bases, J shed 0 bases, and the junction held 4 bases outside the gene matches. The CDR3 extends over 15 amino acids. The CDR3, as DNA: TGTGCCAGCAGTCACATAGCGGGAGCCAAAAACATTCAGTACTTC. This codes for CASSHIAGAKNIQYF.